These T cell receptor beta chains were read from a single sample in a study of blood T cell repertoires in COVID-19. Sequencing used immunoSEQ multiplex PCR; TCRdb keeps in-frame clones, though not all of them. The sample lists about 250,000 clones; 80% to 90% were seen once. Material for sequencing was PBMCs or T cells enriched from blood (not recorded which). All receptors come from a woman aged 25 to 39 who had recovered from COVID-19. The CDR3 runs from the conserved cysteine through the conserved F or W. The D gene is left open where the match is weak. Where a row states a size, it is once, few, many or the class of an expanded clone; other rows omit it.

V gene	J gene	D gene	clone size	CDR3 protein	CDR3 DNA
TRBV5-1	TRBJ2-3	.	.	CASSFRDFRVDTQYF	TGCGCCAGCAGCTTCCGGGACTTCCGGGTGGATACGCAGTATTTT
TRBV7-9	TRBJ1-2	.	.	CASSFGRGSSYGYTF	TGTGCCAGCAGCTTCGGTCGAGGATCGTCCTATGGCTACACCTTC
TRBV5-1	TRBJ1-1	.	few	CASSLGATEAFF	TGCGCCAGCAGCTTGGGAGCCACTGAAGCTTTCTTT
TRBV5-4	TRBJ1-5	TRBD1	.	CASSRTGSNQPQHF	TGTGCCAGCAGCCGGACAGGGAGCAATCAGCCCCAGCATTTT
TRBV10-1	TRBJ1-2	.	.	CASSSSGEGGYTF	TGCGCCAGCAGTTCCTCCGGCGAGGGCGGCTACACCTTC
TRBV7-9	TRBJ2-1	TRBD2	.	CASSLAGGRESEQFF	TGTGCCAGCAGCTTAGCGGGCGGGCGGGAGAGTGAGCAGTTCTTC
TRBV5-6	TRBJ2-1	TRBD2	.	CRVGGAISYNEQFF	TGTAGAGTCGGGGGGGCTATCTCCTACAATGAGCAGTTCTTC
TRBV4-1	TRBJ2-3	.	.	CASSRYHTDTQYF	TGCGCCAGCAGCCGCTATCACACAGATACGCAGTATTTT
TRBV9	TRBJ1-1	.	.	CASSVEGHMNTEAFF	TGTGCCAGCAGCGTAGAAGGACACATGAACACTGAAGCTTTCTTT
TRBV28	TRBJ2-5	TRBD1	.	CASSPGQFQETQYF	TGTGCCAGCAGTCCGGGACAGTTCCAAGAGACCCAGTACTTC
TRBV29-1	TRBJ1-2	TRBD1	.	CSVDDRVHGYTF	TGCAGCGTTGACGACAGGGTCCATGGCTACACCTTC
TRBV29-1	TRBJ1-2	.	.	CSVGSSVYGYTF	TGCAGCGTTGGATCAAGCGTCTATGGCTACACCTTC
TRBV5-4	TRBJ2-2	TRBD1	once	CASSPSRGQGSGELFF	TGTGCCAGCAGCCCGTCCCGGGGACAGGGGTCCGGGGAGCTGTTTTTT
TRBV7-6	TRBJ2-7	.	.	CASSLGRGYEQYF	TGTGCCAGCAGCTTAGGAAGGGGCTACGAGCAGTACTTC
TRBV27	TRBJ1-1	TRBD1	.	CASSLQGQVNTEAFF	TGTGCCAGCAGTTTACAGGGACAGGTGAACACTGAAGCTTTCTTT
TRBV3-1/TRBV3-2	TRBJ2-6	TRBD1	.	CASSRDRVTSGANVLTF	TGTGCCAGCAGCCGGGACAGGGTGACGTCGGGGGCCAACGTCCTGACTTTC
TRBV20-1	TRBJ1-1	TRBD1	.	CSAMGQGPAFF	TGCAGTGCGATGGGACAGGGCCCGGCTTTCTTT
TRBV7-2	TRBJ1-2	.	.	CASSLARDMIAGYTF	TGTGCCAGCAGCTTAGCCCGGGACATGATTGCGGGCTACACCTTC
TRBV6-2/TRBV6-3	TRBJ2-5	TRBD2	once	CASSQTSGGARQETQYF	TGTGCCAGCAGCCAGACTAGCGGGGGGGCGCGGCAAGAGACCCAGTACTTC
TRBV5-6	TRBJ2-5	.	.	CASSPGSVYQETQYF	TGTGCCAGCAGCCCCGGGAGTGTCTATCAAGAGACCCAGTACTTC
TRBV27	TRBJ2-1	TRBD2	.	CASSYIRASGSRSRVNEQFF	TGTGCCAGCAGTTATATCCGCGCTAGCGGGAGCCGAAGTAGAGTCAATGAGCAGTTCTTC
TRBV9	TRBJ1-1	.	.	CASSVGGAPEAFF	TGTGCCAGCAGCGTTGGGGGGGCCCCTGAAGCTTTCTTT
TRBV7-9	TRBJ1-2	.	.	CASSLDLGAYGYTF	TGTGCCAGCAGCTTGGACTTGGGGGCATATGGCTACACCTTC
TRBV5-1	TRBJ1-5	TRBD1	.	CASSLGGQGNVRNQPQHF	TGCGCCAGCAGCTTGGGGGGACAGGGGAATGTTCGCAATCAGCCCCAGCATTTT
TRBV15	TRBJ2-7	.	.	CATSREIGGSYEQYF	TGTGCCACCAGCAGAGAAATCGGGGGCTCCTACGAGCAGTACTTC
TRBV27	TRBJ1-5	.	.	CASSPRGSNQPQHF	TGTGCCAGCAGTCCCAGGGGTAGCAATCAGCCCCAGCATTTT
TRBV13	TRBJ1-2	.	.	CASSSRAPNYGYTF	TGTGCCAGCAGCTCGCGGGCCCCTAACTATGGCTACACCTTC
TRBV11-2	TRBJ2-7	.	.	CASSLEFSGEQYF	TGTGCCAGCAGCTTAGAATTCTCGGGGGAGCAGTACTTC
TRBV7-6	TRBJ2-1	.	.	CASSLEGPEGPVVF	TGTGCCAGCAGCTTAGAGGGCCCAGAGGGTCCAGTAGTCTTC
TRBV3-1/TRBV3-2	TRBJ1-4	TRBD1	few	CASSQVQGAAEKLFF	TGTGCCAGCAGCCAAGTCCAGGGGGCGGCTGAAAAACTGTTTTTT
TRBV24-1	TRBJ2-1	TRBD2	.	CATGGGTSYNEQFF	TGTGCCACCGGGGGAGGGACCTCCTACAATGAGCAGTTCTTC
TRBV10-3	TRBJ2-3	.	.	CAISDNTDTQYF	TGTGCCATCAGTGACAACACAGATACGCAGTATTTT
TRBV5-6	TRBJ1-1	.	.	CASSISGNTEAFF	TGTGCCAGCAGCATTTCCGGGAACACTGAAGCTTTCTTT
TRBV29-1	TRBJ1-1	.	.	CSVERDTEAFF	TGCAGCGTTGAGCGGGACACTGAAGCTTTCTTT
TRBV27	TRBJ1-1	.	.	CASSENRVTNTEAFF	TGTGCCAGCAGTGAAAACAGGGTTACGAACACTGAAGCTTTCTTT
TRBV18	TRBJ2-7	.	few	CASSPLGYEQYF	TGTGCCAGCTCACCACTCGGCTACGAGCAGTACTTC
TRBV5-6	TRBJ1-2	TRBD1	.	CASSLGQVNTF	TGTGCCAGCAGTTTAGGACAGGTGAATACCTTC
TRBV28	TRBJ1-1	.	.	CASSETGLMNTEAFF	TGTGCCAGCAGTGAAACAGGGCTTATGAACACTGAAGCTTTCTTT
TRBV24-1	TRBJ2-2	TRBD1	few	CATGQWTGNAGELFF	TGTGCCACCGGGCAATGGACAGGGAACGCCGGGGAGCTGTTTTTT
TRBV5-4	TRBJ1-2	TRBD1	few	CASRTGGATGYTF	TGTGCCAGCAGGACAGGGGGCGCGACGGGCTACACCTTC
TRBV19	TRBJ1-5	TRBD1	once	CASSDWDRDFSNQPQHF	TGTGCCAGTAGTGACTGGGACAGAGACTTTAGCAATCAGCCCCAGCATTTT
TRBV27	TRBJ1-6	TRBD1	.	CASSLRGQANSPLHF	TGTGCCAGCAGTTTAAGGGGGCAGGCGAATTCACCCCTCCACTTT
TRBV27	TRBJ2-5	.	few	CASSLSISSPRETQYF	TGTGCCAGCAGTTTATCGATTAGTTCACCTCGGGAGACCCAGTACTTC
TRBV7-9	TRBJ2-1	.	few	CASSLVAGLGNEQFF	TGTGCCAGCAGCTTAGTTGCGGGTCTGGGCAATGAGCAGTTCTTC
TRBV14	TRBJ1-4	.	.	CASSQIQGNEKLFF	TGTGCCAGCAGCCAAATACAGGGCAACGAAAAACTGTTTTTT
TRBV9	TRBJ2-2	TRBD2	.	CASSPLSGRTNTGELFF	TGTGCCAGCAGCCCCTTGAGCGGGAGGACTAACACCGGGGAGCTGTTTTTT
TRBV14	TRBJ1-2	.	.	CASSQFMRQDYGYTF	TGTGCCAGCAGCCAATTCATGAGACAGGACTATGGCTACACCTTC
TRBV5-4	TRBJ1-3	TRBD1	.	CASSRDSRSGNTIYF	TGTGCCAGCAGCCGGGACAGCAGATCTGGAAACACCATATATTTT
TRBV6-6	TRBJ1-5	TRBD1	.	CASSDPRTGSQPQHF	TGTGCCAGCAGTGACCCCCGGACAGGGAGCCAGCCCCAGCATTTT
TRBV30	TRBJ1-2	.	few	CAWNLASYGYTF	TGTGCCTGGAATTTAGCTTCCTATGGCTACACCTTC
TRBV7-6	TRBJ2-7	TRBD2	.	CASSTHSGNSYEQYF	TGTGCCAGCAGCACCCATAGCGGGAATTCCTACGAGCAGTACTTC
TRBV28	TRBJ2-5	TRBD2	.	CASSSLKGLEETQYF	TGTGCCAGCAGTTCCCTTAAGGGACTAGAAGAGACCCAGTACTTC
TRBV5-1	TRBJ1-2	.	.	CASSGGNYGYTF	TGCGCCAGCTCCGGAGGAAACTATGGCTACACCTTC
TRBV10-3	TRBJ1-2	.	.	CAIRSSTQGDYGYTF	TGTGCCATCAGGTCGAGTACACAGGGAGACTATGGCTACACCTTC